This note documents a single TCR beta chain sequence. Produced via immunoSEQ multiplex PCR; TCRdb's table is partial and in-frame only. The sample records about 120,000 clones, around 81% being singletons. This specimen belongs to a study of T cell responses to AZD1222 COVID-19 vaccine. The CDR3 totals 13 residues. V shed 2 bases and J shed 2 bases, with 4 bases lying between them. The germline V gene encodes CDR1 MDHEN and CDR2 SYDVKM. The sequenced sample was peripheral blood, obtained on day 0 of AZD1222 vaccination. The sequence came from an adult in good health. This chain joins TRBV28 and TRBJ1-5; D uncertain. As DNA, the CDR3 is TGTGCCAGCAGTTTAGAACGCAATCAGCCCCAGCATTTT. Protein: CASSLERNQPQHF.